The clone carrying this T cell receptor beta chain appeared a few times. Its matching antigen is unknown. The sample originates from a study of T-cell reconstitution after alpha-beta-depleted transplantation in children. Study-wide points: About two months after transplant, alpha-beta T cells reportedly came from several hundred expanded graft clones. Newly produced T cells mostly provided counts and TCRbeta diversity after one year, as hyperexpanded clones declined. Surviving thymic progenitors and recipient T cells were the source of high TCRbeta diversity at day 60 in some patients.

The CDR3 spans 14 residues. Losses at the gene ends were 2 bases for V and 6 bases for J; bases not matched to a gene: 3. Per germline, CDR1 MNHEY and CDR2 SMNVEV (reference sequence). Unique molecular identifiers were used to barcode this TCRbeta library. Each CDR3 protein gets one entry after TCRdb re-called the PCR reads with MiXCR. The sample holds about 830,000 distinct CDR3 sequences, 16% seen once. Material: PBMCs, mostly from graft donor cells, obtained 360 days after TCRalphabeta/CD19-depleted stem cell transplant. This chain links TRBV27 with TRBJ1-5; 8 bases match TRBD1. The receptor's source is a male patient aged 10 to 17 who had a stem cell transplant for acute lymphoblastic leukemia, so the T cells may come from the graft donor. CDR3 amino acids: CASSLTQGVQPQHF. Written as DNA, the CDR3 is TGTGCCAGCAGTTTAACACAGGGGGTTCAGCCCCAGCATTTT.